The rows below give T cell receptor beta chains drawn from one sample of a study of blood T cell repertoires in COVID-19. Produced via immunoSEQ multiplex PCR; TCRdb's table is partial and in-frame only. The data show approximately 180,000 clones, roughly 81% seen once. Sequencing was carried out using peripheral blood. These receptors were taken from a woman aged 80 or older with COVID-19, enrolled during active disease. CDR3s include the opening cysteine and the closing phenylalanine or tryptophan. The D gene is left open where the match is weak. Expanded clones get a size class; other rows say once, few or many, or leave the size out.

TRBD1	NA	TRBJ2-7	TRBV3-1/TRBV3-2	14	TGTGCCAGCAGCTCACAGGGGATCGCCTACGAGCAGTACTTC	CASSSQGIAYEQYF
TRBD1	once	TRBJ2-7	TRBV9	17	TGTGCCAGCAGCGTAGGGGCCCGGACAGGCACGAACTACGAGCAGTACTTC	CASSVGARTGTNYEQYF
NA	NA	TRBJ2-5	TRBV5-4	14	TGTGCCAGCAGCGCCTCGGGAGTTCCAGAGACCCAGTACTTC	CASSASGVPETQYF
NA	NA	TRBJ1-1	TRBV12-3/TRBV12-4	13	TGTGCCAGCAGTTTAGCAGGGAGGACTGAAGCTTTCTTT	CASSLAGRTEAFF
NA	NA	TRBJ1-1	TRBV15	15	TGTGCCACCAGCAGAGATCTGGGGGCGGTCACTGAAGCTTTCTTT	CATSRDLGAVTEAFF
NA	NA	TRBJ1-5	TRBV6-6	13	TGTGCCAGCAGTGCAACAGAAAATCAGCCCCAGCATTTT	CASSATENQPQHF
NA	NA	TRBJ1-1	TRBV7-2	17	TGTGCCAGCAGCCCTCGACAGGCGCCCGTCCGGAACACTGAAGCTTTCTTT	CASSPRQAPVRNTEAFF
TRBD1	once	TRBJ1-2	TRBV7-2	15	TGTGCCAGCAGCTTAGTCGCAGGGGGCTCCTATGGCTACACCTTC	CASSLVAGGSYGYTF
TRBD2	NA	TRBJ2-7	TRBV6-5	16	TGTGCCAGCAGTTACTCGGGGAGCGGGAGTTACTACGAGCAGTACTTC	CASSYSGSGSYYEQYF
NA	NA	TRBJ2-1	TRBV7-9	14	TGTGCCAGCAGCGCCGGGACTCACTACAATGAGCAGTTCTTC	CASSAGTHYNEQFF
TRBD1	NA	TRBJ1-2	TRBV4-3	16	TGCGCCAGCAGCTCAACGGACAGGCAGTTTGTCTATGGCTACACCTTC	CASSSTDRQFVYGYTF
TRBD2	NA	TRBJ2-2	TRBV5-1	17	TGCGCCAGCAGCTTGGGGCCGGGACTAGGGCCTCCCGGGGAGCTGTTTTTT	CASSLGPGLGPPGELFF
NA	NA	TRBJ1-2	TRBV7-9	13	TGTGCCAGCAGCTTAGACCGGGAAGAGGGCTACACCTTC	CASSLDREEGYTF
TRBD2	NA	TRBJ2-1	TRBV3-1/TRBV3-2	15	TGTGCCAGCAGCCAGTCTAGCGGGGGGGCAGGGGAGCAGTTCTTC	CASSQSSGGAGEQFF
TRBD1	once	TRBJ2-3	TRBV4-1	16	TGCGCCAGCAGCCAAAGTCCGGGACAGGGCACAGATACGCAGTATTTT	CASSQSPGQGTDTQYF
TRBD2	NA	TRBJ2-5	TRBV29-1	14	TGCAGCGCGTCCGGGACTAGCGGGGGTGAGACCCAGTACTTC	CSASGTSGGETQYF
TRBD1	once	TRBJ2-2	TRBV5-1	13	TGCGCCAGCAGAGACAACAGGGGAGCGGAGCTGTTTTTT	CASRDNRGAELFF
TRBD2	NA	TRBJ2-7	TRBV7-2	15	TGTGCCAGCAGCTTAGCAGGACTAGCGGGAGAGCTTTGGTACTTC	CASSLAGLAGELWYF
NA	NA	TRBJ2-2	TRBV3-1/TRBV3-2	13	TGTGCCAGCAGCCCCTTCTACACCGGGGAGCTGTTTTTT	CASSPFYTGELFF
TRBD1	NA	TRBJ1-2	TRBV6-5	15	TGTGCCAGCAGTTACTCCGCCGGGACAGCCTATGGCTACACCTTC	CASSYSAGTAYGYTF
NA	NA	TRBJ1-6	TRBV7-9	13	TGTGCCAGCAGCTTCCAGGGAAGTTCACCCCTCCACTTT	CASSFQGSSPLHF
NA	NA	TRBJ1-2	TRBV6-5	13	TGTGCCAGCAGTTACAGCTCTAACTATGGCTACACCTTC	CASSYSSNYGYTF
TRBD1	NA	TRBJ1-5	TRBV2	14	TGTGCCAGCAGCTCCGATCAGGGGGATCAGCCCCAGCATTTT	CASSSDQGDQPQHF
NA	few	TRBJ2-1	TRBV28	14	TGTGCCAGCAGTTATACAGGGACCTACAATGAGCAGTTCTTC	CASSYTGTYNEQFF
NA	NA	TRBJ1-3	TRBV4-1	15	TGCGCCAGCAGCCAAGATTATCTATTCGGAAACACCATATATTTT	CASSQDYLFGNTIYF
NA	NA	TRBJ2-6	TRBV29-1	13	TGCAGCGTGGCCTTCTCTGGGGCCAACGTCCTGACTTTC	CSVAFSGANVLTF
TRBD1	NA	TRBJ1-6	TRBV7-2	16	TGTGCCAGCAGACCAGACAACAGGGGTTTGCATTCACCCCTCCACTTT	CASRPDNRGLHSPLHF